This T cell receptor beta chain appears in the sequencing data of a study of T cell repertoires in cytomegalovirus infection. Background on the study: An indication of both CMV infection and matching HLA type came from public TCR beta signatures. General study points: In two of eight donors, the top clonotype was HLA-C-restricted CMV-specific. Accumulated public TCR beta family frequency recognized individuals carrying CMV together with the relevant HLA.

This clonotype was observed a few times. Its antigen is still unknown. CDR3 length: 15 amino acids. Trimming took 8 bases from V and 4 from J; bases not matched to a gene: 8. Germline V lookup: CDR1 SNHLY, CDR2 FYNNEI. TCRdb called the reads again in MiXCR, with one record for every CDR3 protein. This sample carries around 290,000 distinct CDR3 sequences, about a quarter of them seen once, and the ten largest clones take over 11%. The rearrangement joins TRBV2 to TRBJ2-2, with 9 bases lining up with TRBD2. The receptor was derived from a human donor in good health (CMV status not recorded). Some clones in this sample may be carry-over from other donors' samples. Specimen: PBMCs. CDR3 sequence: CASREEAGGTGELFF. The CDR3 bases are TGTGCCAGCCGGGAGGAAGCGGGAGGCACCGGGGAGCTGTTTTTT. The variable domain in full, completed from reference TRBV2 and TRBJ2-2, reads EPEVTQTPSHQVTQMGQEVILRCVPISNHLYFYWYRQILGQKVEFLVSFYNNEISEKSEIFDDQFSVERPDGSNFTLKIRSTKLEDSAMYFCASREEAGGTGELFFGEGSRLTVL.